This T cell receptor beta chain was sequenced for a study of cytomegalovirus exposure and HLA in healthy donors. Notes on the study in general: The study put 150 or so TCR beta chains on its list as cytomegalovirus-associated.

This CDR3 region has 14 residues. CDR1 and CDR2 (germline): LNHDA, SQIVND (reference sequence). With 8 bases removed from V and 6 bases from J, the gap between germline ends came to 18 bases. Details on this clone: Its antigen is not identified.

Repertoires were generated with immunoSEQ multiplex PCR, while TCRdb's copy carries only in-frame clones and drops some. The data show around 260,000 clones, with 90% seen just once and around 3.3% held by the top ten. The chain recombines TRBV19 with TRBJ2-3, with D perhaps given as TRBD1 or TRBD2 (5 bases each). This TCR was sampled from a woman in her twenties or thirties in good health and CMV-seronegative. Sequences were obtained from PBMCs. The chain's CDR3 is CASAISGRRDTQYF. CDR3 nucleotide sequence: TGTGCCAGTGCGATTTCGGGGCGGCGGGATACGCAGTATTTT.